This T cell receptor beta chain was retrieved from a study of blood T cells in healthy people across ages. A sample-barcoded 5' primer and a J-beta primer mix were used in a second PCR of roughly 6 to 12 cycles. Each CDR3 protein gets one entry after TCRdb re-called the 5' RACE reads with MiXCR. The top ten hold over 40% of the sample, which has approximately 350,000 distinct CDR3 sequences, about 49% seen once. A note on this clonotype: The target antigen is unknown.

Study results and limitations: Age showed a roughly linear inverse relationship with TCR beta diversity per million T cells. Conclusively comparing naive with antigen-experienced cells was impossible with unsorted PBMCs. Researchers deemed the diversity estimates from one million T cells underestimates. Long-lived donors had more naive CD4+ cells and higher diversity than aged donors.

The CDR3 totals 16 residues. The V end lost 4 bases, the J end lost 0 bases, and 16 bases lay between the germline ends. CDR1 and CDR2 (germline): SEHNR, FQNEAQ (reference sequence). The sequence derives from a man aged 60 to 75 in good health. The material sequenced was blood. This chain connects TRBV7-9 to TRBJ2-7; D is possibly TRBD1 or TRBD2 (5 bases each). The CDR3 DNA follows: TGTGCCAGCAGCTCGTTCCGGGACGGTAGCTCCTACGAGCAGTACTTC. The encoded protein is CASSSFRDGSSYEQYF.